The 29 T cell receptor beta chains in this list originate from one sample, sequenced in a study of shared clonotypes between healthy human individuals. The data were produced by immunoSEQ multiplex PCR, yet TCRdb's version contains in-frame clones alone and is incomplete. The sample holds roughly 2.4 million clones; under 97% are singletons and the top ten take 0.1% to 0.15%. Sequenced input: naive CD4+ T cells sorted from blood. This sample's subset: CD45RA+ positively selected. The receptor source for this set is a man aged 18 to 30 in good health.

This clone was seen once. V gene TRBV6-5 combines with J gene TRBJ2-2; D not resolved. The CDR3 sequence is 10 residues long. Trimming took off 8 bases at V and 5 bases at J, with 3 bases between the two ends. The germline V gene has CDR1 MNHEY and CDR2 SVGAGI. Written as DNA, the CDR3 is TGTGCCAGCCGTACCGGGGAGCTGTTTTTT. Its protein is CASRTGELFF.

J is TRBJ1-2 and V is TRBV18, with D possibly being TRBD1 (5 bases). Trimming took off 1 base at V and 6 bases at J, with 12 bases between the two ends. The length of the CDR3 is 14 residues. Germline-derived CDR1 and CDR2 are KGHSH and LQKENI. In DNA, the CDR3 is TGTGCCAGCTCACCACTCGCAGGGTCGGATGGCTACACCTTC. Translating it yields CASSPLAGSDGYTF.

The rearrangement joins TRBV7-3 to TRBJ1-6; a possible D gene is TRBD1 (6 bases). V lost 1 base and J 7 bases, leaving 8 bases between the germline ends. The CDR3 sequence is 14 residues long. Germline V gene sequence: CDR1 SGHTA, CDR2 FQGTGA. Written as DNA, the CDR3 is TGTGCCAGCAGCTTAAACAGGGTGAATTCACCCCTCCACTTT. Its translation: CASSLNRVNSPLHF. The whole variable domain, filled in from reference TRBV7-3 and TRBJ1-6, reads GAGVSQTPSNKVTEKGKYVELRCDPISGHTALYWYRQSLGQGPEFLIYFQGTGAADDSGLPNDRFFAVRPEGSVSTLKIQRTERGDSAVYLCASSLNRVNSPLHFGNGTRLTVT.

The chain has TRBV18 and TRBJ1-4; 7 bases agree with TRBD1. The CDR3 covers 16 residues. J lost 4 bases, V lost 2 bases, and 7 bases had no gene match. The germline gives CDR1 KGHSH, CDR2 LQKENI. CDR3 loop: CASSPDHGTVNEKLFF. The CDR3 nucleotides read TGTGCCAGCTCACCAGATCACGGGACAGTTAATGAAAAACTGTTTTTT.

The genes are TRBV9 and TRBJ2-1, with D maybe TRBD2 (6 bases). The CDR3 runs 16 residues. Trimming stripped 4 bases from V and 6 bases from J, with 20 bases between. Germline CDR1 and CDR2: SGDLS and YYNGEE. CDR3 coding DNA: TGTGCCAGCAGCCCCGTGGCTGGGCAGGGAGGCAATGAGCAGTTCTTC. It yields the protein CASSPVAGQGGNEQFF.

Points on this clone: The same CDR3 is also encoded by other DNA sequences in this sample. The chain couples TRBV11-2 to TRBJ2-1; the D is unclear. Germline V lookup: CDR1 SGHAT, CDR2 FQNNGV. The CDR3 is 16 amino acids. V shed 0 bases and J shed 2 bases, with 11 bases lying between them. The chain's CDR3 is CASSLDRQPPYNEQFF. The CDR3 DNA follows: TGTGCCAGCAGCTTAGATCGGCAGCCCCCCTACAATGAGCAGTTCTTC.

Only one count was recorded for this clone. Additional DNA sequences in this sample encode the identical CDR3. This chain connects TRBV5-1 to TRBJ2-5; a possible D gene is TRBD1 (6 bases). The germline gives CDR1 SGHRS, CDR2 YFSETQ. The CDR3 consists of 13 residues. V was clipped by 4 bases and J by 1 base, with 8 bases between them. The CDR3 region has the DNA TGCGCCAGCAGCGCAGGGGTCCAAGAGACCCAGTACTTC. This sequence encodes CASSAGVQETQYF.

The chain recombines TRBV7-2 with TRBJ2-3; 9 bases line up with TRBD2. The V and J ends lost 5 bases and 2 bases, in that order; junction bases with no gene match: 11. The CDR3 loop spans 17 amino acids. The germline V gene has CDR1 SGHTA and CDR2 FQGNSA. In nucleotides, the CDR3 is TGTGCCAGCAGCCCCTCGGGGCTAGCGGGATACACAGATACGCAGTATTTT. This codes for CASSPSGLAGYTDTQYF.

Details on this clone: This CDR3 is also generated by other DNA sequences in the sample. The chain links TRBV29-1 to TRBJ1-5; D is possibly TRBD1 (5 bases). V dropped 6 bases and J dropped 6 bases, with 12 bases sitting between them. CDR3 length: 12 amino acids. CDR1 and CDR2 from the germline V gene are SQVTM and ANQGSEA. CDR3 nucleotide sequence: TGCAGCGTGGGGGGGGGTAGTCAGCCCCAGCATTTT. Amino acids: CSVGGGSQPQHF.

V is TRBV28 and J is TRBJ1-6; maybe TRBD1 (6 bases). The CDR3 loop spans 15 amino acids. Deletions cut 2 bases from V and 14 bases from J, with 19 bases between. The germline gives CDR1 MDHEN, CDR2 SYDVKM. The CDR3 nucleotides read TGTGCCAGCAGTTTAGAGGCGGTGGCTAGGGGGGCCCTCCACTTT. It is translated as CASSLEAVARGALHF.

The chain joins TRBV13 to TRBJ2-7; 10 bases line up with TRBD2. The germline gives CDR1 PRHDT, CDR2 FYEKMQ (reference sequence). V trimming: 0 bases; J trimming: 4 bases; junction bases outside the gene matches: 18. The CDR3 extends over 20 amino acids. The CDR3 is CASSLGPGGEAGGPRYEQYF. CDR3 sequence (DNA): TGTGCCAGCAGCTTAGGTCCAGGGGGGGAAGCGGGAGGGCCGCGATACGAGCAGTACTTC.

This chain connects TRBV7-2 to TRBJ2-2; 7 bases fit TRBD1. Germline values: CDR1 SGHTA, CDR2 FQGNSA. The CDR3 has 15 residues. V was pared by 6 bases and J by 2 bases, with 6 bases of the junction left unmatched. DNA for the CDR3: TGTGCCAGCAGTAGATACAGGGGAAACACCGGGGAGCTGTTTTTT. Encoded protein: CASSRYRGNTGELFF.

The genes are TRBV6-7 and TRBJ2-1; a weak D match, TRBD2 (6 bases). TRBV6-7 is an ORF, with its function uncertain. This CDR3 has 16 residues. Trimming took off 5 bases at V and 4 bases at J, with 18 bases between the two ends. The CDR3 DNA reads as TGTGCCAGCAGTCCCCAGACTAGAACTGTATACAATGAGCAGTTCTTC. Its protein is CASSPQTRTVYNEQFF.

V is TRBV10-3 and J is TRBJ2-5, with a tentative D call TRBD2 (6 bases). The CDR3 length is 14 residues. V gave up 4 bases and J gave up 5 bases, with 14 bases separating them. Germline values: CDR1 ENHRY, CDR2 SYGVKD. The chain's CDR3 is CAISGSGWGETQYF. The CDR3 coding sequence is TGTGCCATCAGTGGGAGCGGGTGGGGGGAGACCCAGTACTTC.

The chain uses TRBV7-9 and TRBJ2-1; D is ambiguous. The CDR3 loop spans 13 amino acids. Looked up from germline, CDR1 is SEHNR and CDR2 is FQNEAQ (reference sequence). V was trimmed by 1 base and J by 6 bases, leaving 7 bases between them. The CDR3: CASSLEGINEQFF. Here the CDR3 DNA reads TGTGCCAGCAGCTTAGAGGGCATCAATGAGCAGTTCTTC.

This clone was recorded only once. The rearrangement uses TRBV7-2 and TRBJ1-2; the match to TRBD1 covers 8 bases. J lost 5 bases, V lost 1 base, and 6 bases had no gene match. Germline V CDR1 and CDR2: SGHTA, FQGNSA. This CDR3 spans 15 amino acids. CDR3 DNA: TGTGCCAGCAGCTTAGGTGGACAGGGTTGGTATGGCTACACCTTC. Its protein is CASSLGGQGWYGYTF.

Here the CDR3 reads CASGSYNEQFF. The CDR3 DNA sequence: TGTGCCAGCGGGTCCTACAATGAGCAGTTCTTC. The chain carries TRBV2 and TRBJ2-1; no reliable D call. V lost 8 bases, J lost 1 base, and 3 bases lay in between. In germline, CDR1 is SNHLY, CDR2 FYNNEI. This CDR3 is 11 amino acids long.

The gene calls are TRBV7-9 and TRBJ1-3; D not resolved. Per the germline V gene, CDR1 is SEHNR and CDR2 is FQNEAQ (reference sequence). The CDR3 has 14 amino acids. V lost 3 bases to trimming and J lost 0 bases, with 6 bases between them. The CDR3 reads CASSFSISGNTIYF. For the CDR3, the DNA is TGTGCCAGCAGCTTCAGTATCTCTGGAAACACCATATATTTT.

The V and J genes are TRBV6-6 and TRBJ2-3; unclear D gene. Trimming shortened V by 0 bases and J by 1 base, and 8 bases separated the two germline ends. The CDR3 runs to 15 residues. Germline V gene sequence: CDR1 MNHNY, CDR2 SVGAGI (reference sequence). CDR3 in amino acids: CASSYSSWGTDTQYF. Written as DNA, the CDR3 is TGTGCCAGCAGTTACTCTTCTTGGGGCACAGATACGCAGTATTTT.

The chain couples TRBV6-6 to TRBJ1-6; TRBD1 matches 7 bases. This CDR3 has 15 amino acids. Trimming at V came to 2 bases and at J to 9 bases, leaving 7 bases not matched to a gene. Germline CDR1 and CDR2: MNHNY and SVGAGI (reference sequence). The CDR3 here is CASSYLETGISPLHF. The CDR3 nucleotides read TGTGCCAGCAGTTACCTAGAGACAGGGATTTCACCCCTCCACTTT.

V gene TRBV10-3 combines with J gene TRBJ1-3; unclear D gene. Trimming took 6 bases from V and 3 from J, leaving 12 bases between them. Per germline, CDR1 ENHRY and CDR2 SYGVKD. The CDR3 runs 14 residues. The CDR3 spells CAISGASDGNTIYF. CDR3 nucleotide sequence: TGTGCCATCAGCGGCGCCTCGGATGGAAACACCATATATTTT.

A word on this clone: This CDR3 is also generated by other DNA sequences in the sample. This CDR3 reads CASSPGQGSYEQYF. For the CDR3, the DNA is TGTGCCAGCTCCCCGGGACAGGGCTCCTACGAGCAGTACTTC. The gene calls are TRBV18 and TRBJ2-7, with TRBD1 identical over 9 bases. Germline values: CDR1 KGHSH, CDR2 LQKENI. V was pared by 6 bases and J by 0 bases, with 3 bases of the junction left unmatched. This CDR3 has 14 amino acids. The full variable domain, with the rest looked up from reference TRBV18 and TRBJ2-7, is NAGVMQNPRHLVRRRGQEARLRCSPMKGHSHVYWYRQLPEEGLKFMVYLQKENIIDESGMPKERFSAEFPKEGPSILRIQQVVRGDSAAYFCASSPGQGSYEQYFGPGTRLTVT.

V usage is TRBV30 and J usage is TRBJ2-1; TRBD2 agrees at 11 bases. CDR1 and CDR2 from the germline V gene are GTSNPN and SVGIG (reference sequence). Unmatched junction bases numbered 1, after V lost 0 bases and J lost 9 bases. The CDR3 has 13 residues. CDR3 nucleotide sequence: TGTGCCTGGAGTGTTGGGACTAGCGGTGAGCAGTTCTTC. Translating gives CAWSVGTSGEQFF.

This clone appeared a single time. The chain combines TRBV19 with TRBJ2-2; D remains ambiguous. The V end lost 5 bases, the J end lost 2 bases, and 6 bases lay between the germline ends. The CDR3 sequence is 13 residues long. CDR1 LNHDA and CDR2 SQIVND come from the germline V gene (reference sequence). CDR3 DNA sequence: TGTGCCAGTAGTGCTCACAACACCGGGGAGCTGTTTTTT. Translating gives CASSAHNTGELFF.

This clone was counted a single time. The chain has TRBV25-1 and TRBJ2-2; D not resolved. From germline, CDR1 is MGHDK and CDR2 SYGVNS. With 6 bases removed from V and 1 base from J, the gap between germline ends came to 6 bases. This CDR3 has 13 residues. The CDR3 DNA reads TGTGCCAGCAGGGAAGAGAACACCGGGGAGCTGTTTTTT. Its protein product is CASREENTGELFF. The whole variable domain, remainder taken from reference TRBV25-1 and TRBJ2-2, is EADIYQTPRYLVIGTGKKITLECSQTMGHDKMYWYQQDPGMELHLIHYSYGVNSTEKGDLSSESTVSRIRTEHFPLTLESARPSHTSQYLCASREENTGELFFGEGSRLTVL.

The chain uses TRBV19 and TRBJ2-3; a possible D gene is TRBD2 (5 bases). V dropped 9 bases and J dropped 1 base, with 11 bases sitting between them. Looked up from germline, CDR1 is LNHDA and CDR2 is SQIVND (reference sequence). CDR3 size: 13 residues. CDR3 loop: CASGNAGTDTQYF. In nucleotides, the CDR3 is TGTGCCAGCGGGAACGCCGGCACAGATACGCAGTATTTT.

The J gene is TRBJ2-1, the V gene TRBV14, with 7 bases fitting TRBD2. The CDR3 is made up of 12 amino acids. Trimming cost V 4 bases and J 9 bases; bases outside gene matches: 3. The germline V gene has CDR1 SGHDN and CDR2 FVKESK. CDR3 DNA: TGTGCCAGCAGCCTAAGCGGGATTGAGCAGTTCTTC. It codes for CASSLSGIEQFF.

The chain links TRBV29-1 to TRBJ2-3, with unresolved D. V was pared by 2 bases and J by 4 bases, with 7 bases between. Germline CDR1 reads SQVTM; CDR2 reads ANQGSEA. The CDR3 contains 12 residues. CDR3 amino acids: CSVEKGSDTQYF. The CDR3 coding sequence is TGCAGCGTTGAAAAGGGTTCAGATACGCAGTATTTT.

This clone appeared a few times. The CDR3 DNA sequence: TGTGCCAGCAGTCGGGGGACAGGGGGTGAGCAGTACTTC. Translation gives CASSRGTGGEQYF. The V call is TRBV2, the J call TRBJ2-7; 11 nucleotides line up with TRBD1. The junction had 4 bases not matched to a gene; V was cut back by 5 bases and J by 7 bases. Per germline, CDR1 SNHLY and CDR2 FYNNEI. There are 13 residues in the CDR3.